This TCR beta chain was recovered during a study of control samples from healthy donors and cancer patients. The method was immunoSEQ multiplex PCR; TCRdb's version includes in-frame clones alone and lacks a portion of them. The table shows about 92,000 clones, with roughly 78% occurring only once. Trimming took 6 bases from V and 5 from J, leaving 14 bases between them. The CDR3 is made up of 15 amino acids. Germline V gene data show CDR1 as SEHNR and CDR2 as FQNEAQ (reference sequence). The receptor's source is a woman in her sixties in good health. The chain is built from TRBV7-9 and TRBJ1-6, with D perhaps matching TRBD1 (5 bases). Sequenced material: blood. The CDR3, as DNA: TGTGCCAGCAGAGCCAGGGAGGGGAATAATTCACCCCTCCACTTT. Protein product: CASRAREGNNSPLHF.